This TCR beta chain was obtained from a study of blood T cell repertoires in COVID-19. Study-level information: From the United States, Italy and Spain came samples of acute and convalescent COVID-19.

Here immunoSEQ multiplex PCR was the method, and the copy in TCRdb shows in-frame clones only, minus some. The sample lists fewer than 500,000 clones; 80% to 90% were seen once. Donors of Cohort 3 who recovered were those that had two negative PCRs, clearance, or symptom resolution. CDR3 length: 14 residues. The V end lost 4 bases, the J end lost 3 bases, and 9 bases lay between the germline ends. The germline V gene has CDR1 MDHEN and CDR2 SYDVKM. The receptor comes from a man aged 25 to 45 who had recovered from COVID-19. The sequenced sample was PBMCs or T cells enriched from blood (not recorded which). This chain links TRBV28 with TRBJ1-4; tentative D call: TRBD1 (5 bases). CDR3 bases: TGTGCCAGCAGTTCTGGGGGGGCTAATGAAAAACTGTTTTTT. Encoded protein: CASSSGGANEKLFF.